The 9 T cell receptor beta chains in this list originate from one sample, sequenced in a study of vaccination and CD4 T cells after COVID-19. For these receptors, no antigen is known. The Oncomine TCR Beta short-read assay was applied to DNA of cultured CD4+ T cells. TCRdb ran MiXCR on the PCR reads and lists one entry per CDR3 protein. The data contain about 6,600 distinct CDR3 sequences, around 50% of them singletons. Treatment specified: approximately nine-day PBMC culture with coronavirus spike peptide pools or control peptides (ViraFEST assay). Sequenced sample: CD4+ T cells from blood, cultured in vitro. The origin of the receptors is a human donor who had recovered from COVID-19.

The CDR3 is CATSRDRGGGETQYF. CDR3 in DNA: TGTGCCACCAGCAGAGATCGGGGGGGAGGAGAGACCCAGTACTTC. This chain links TRBV15 with TRBJ2-5, with 8 bases identical to TRBD2. Germline assignment: CDR1 LNHNV and CDR2 YYDKDF (reference sequence). With V trimmed by 0 bases and J by 4 bases, 4 bases remained unmatched. The CDR3 consists of 15 residues.

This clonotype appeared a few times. CDR3 coding DNA: TGTGCCAGCCAACAGGTCGCCTACGAGCAGTACTTC. Its protein product is CASQQVAYEQYF. The V gene is TRBV28, the J gene TRBJ2-7; tentative D call: TRBD1 (5 bases). The CDR3 totals 12 residues. The germline V gene has CDR1 MDHEN and CDR2 SYDVKM. V lost 8 bases and J 2 bases, leaving 10 bases between the germline ends.

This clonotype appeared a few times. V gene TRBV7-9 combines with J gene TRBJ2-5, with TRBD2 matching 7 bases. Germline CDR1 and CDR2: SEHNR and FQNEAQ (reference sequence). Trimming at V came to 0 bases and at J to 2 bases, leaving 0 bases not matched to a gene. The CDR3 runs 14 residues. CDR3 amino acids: CASSLAGGQETQYF. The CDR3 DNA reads TGTGCCAGCAGCTTAGCGGGAGGGCAAGAGACCCAGTACTTC.

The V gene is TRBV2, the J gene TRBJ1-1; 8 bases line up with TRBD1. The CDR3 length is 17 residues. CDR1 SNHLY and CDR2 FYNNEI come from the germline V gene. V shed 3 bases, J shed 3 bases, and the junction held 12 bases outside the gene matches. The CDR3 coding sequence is TGTGCCAGCAGTGACTTGGACAGGGTCTTTGGCGACACTGAAGCTTTCTTT. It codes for CASSDLDRVFGDTEAFF.

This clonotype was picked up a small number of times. CDR3 in amino acids: CASSRNPGVPNYGYTF. CDR3 nucleotides: TGTGCCAGCAGCCGGAACCCAGGGGTGCCTAACTATGGCTACACCTTC. The genes are TRBV2 and TRBJ1-2; D is possibly TRBD1 (6 bases). The germline V and J ends were trimmed by 6 bases and 0 bases, with 17 bases remaining between them. This CDR3 comprises 16 residues. Per the germline V gene, CDR1 is SNHLY and CDR2 is FYNNEI.

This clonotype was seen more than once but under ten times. CDR3 in DNA: TGTGCCAGCACCCCTAGTGGGGGAGCTGGGGCCAACGTCCTGACTTTC. This encodes CASTPSGGAGANVLTF. The V call is TRBV7-8, the J call TRBJ2-6; the D gene could be TRBD1 or TRBD2 (5 bases each). Deletions cut 7 bases from V and 2 bases from J, with 15 bases between. The CDR3 is made up of 16 amino acids. Germline assignment: CDR1 SGHVS and CDR2 FQNEAQ.

CDR3 DNA: TGTGCCAGCTCACCAGGGTCCGCCTACGAGCAGTACTTC. It yields the protein CASSPGSAYEQYF. This rearrangement joins TRBV18 to TRBJ2-7; D gene ambiguous. There are 13 residues in the CDR3. V was cut by 2 bases and J by 2 bases, with 7 bases left in between. Germline V gives CDR1 KGHSH, CDR2 LQKENI. Full variable domain (missing parts from reference TRBV18 and TRBJ2-7): NAGVMQNPRHLVRRRGQEARLRCSPMKGHSHVYWYRQLPEEGLKFMVYLQKENIIDESGMPKERFSAEFPKEGPSILRIQQVVRGDSAAYFCASSPGSAYEQYFGPGTRLTVT.

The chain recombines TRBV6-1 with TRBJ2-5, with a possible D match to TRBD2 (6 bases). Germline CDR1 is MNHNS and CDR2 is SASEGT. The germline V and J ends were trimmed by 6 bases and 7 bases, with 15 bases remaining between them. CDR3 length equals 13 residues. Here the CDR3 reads CASRTSPAGTQYF. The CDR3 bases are TGTGCCAGCAGAACTAGCCCCGCGGGGACCCAGTACTTC.

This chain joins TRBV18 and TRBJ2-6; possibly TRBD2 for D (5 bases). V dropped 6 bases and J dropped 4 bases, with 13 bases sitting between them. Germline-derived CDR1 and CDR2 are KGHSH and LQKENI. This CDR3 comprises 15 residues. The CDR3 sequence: CASSATEGGANVLTF. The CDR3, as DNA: TGTGCCAGCTCTGCCACCGAGGGAGGGGCCAACGTCCTGACTTTC.